Listed below are T cell receptor beta chains from one sample, sequenced in a study of response to subunit inactivated influenza vaccine. TCRdb reprocessed the RT-PCR reads with MiXCR, giving one entry per CDR3 protein. The sample includes some 850,000 distinct CDR3 sequences, approximately 17% seen only once; the top ten take 11%. The source material was PBMCs from blood, sampled more than 4 days after vaccination. The receptors come from a man aged 50 to 59 who received an inactivated influenza vaccine. Both conserved end residues are part of each CDR3. The D gene is left open where the match is weak. The listing skips clone size in some rows; elsewhere it reads once, few, many or a size class.

v_gene: TRBV5-4
abundance: NA
j_gene: TRBJ2-7
d_gene: TRBD1
len: 15
CDR3nt: TGTGCCAGCAGCCGGGACAGGGGAAGGGCCTACGAGCAGTACTTC
CDR3aa: CASSRDRGRAYEQYF

v_gene: TRBV12-3/TRBV12-4
abundance: many
j_gene: TRBJ2-3
d_gene: NA
len: 13
CDR3nt: TGTGCCAGCACCACATCGGTCACAGATACGCAGTATTTT
CDR3aa: CASTTSVTDTQYF

v_gene: TRBV12-3/TRBV12-4
abundance: NA
j_gene: TRBJ2-2
d_gene: NA
len: 18
CDR3nt: TGTGCCAGCAGACCCCTCGCGGTGGGGGGGCCCCGAACCGGGGAGCTGTTTTTT
CDR3aa: CASRPLAVGGPRTGELFF

v_gene: TRBV30
abundance: NA
j_gene: TRBJ2-4
d_gene: NA
len: 12
CDR3nt: TGTGCCTGGAAGCCGGGGCCGGACATTCAGTACTTC
CDR3aa: CAWKPGPDIQYF

v_gene: TRBV20-1
abundance: NA
j_gene: TRBJ2-7
d_gene: TRBD1
len: 16
CDR3nt: TGCAGTGCTCCCCGGGACAGGGAACAAGGGATCTACGAGCAGTACTTC
CDR3aa: CSAPRDREQGIYEQYF

v_gene: TRBV10-3
abundance: few
j_gene: TRBJ2-1
d_gene: TRBD2
len: 18
CDR3nt: TGTGCCATGGGTCGACTAGCGGGGGGGGGGAGCTCCTACAATGAGCAGTTCTTC
CDR3aa: CAMGRLAGGGSSYNEQFF

v_gene: TRBV6-2/TRBV6-3
abundance: NA
j_gene: TRBJ2-1
d_gene: NA
len: 14
CDR3nt: TGTGCCAGCAGTCTTACGGCAAGTAACAATGAGCAGTTCTTC
CDR3aa: CASSLTASNNEQFF

v_gene: TRBV30
abundance: NA
j_gene: TRBJ2-1
d_gene: NA
len: 11
CDR3nt: TGTGCCTGGAGTGGGGACGTAGAGCAGTTCTTC
CDR3aa: CAWSGDVEQFF

v_gene: TRBV11-1
abundance: NA
j_gene: TRBJ2-7
d_gene: TRBD2
len: 18
CDR3nt: TGTGCCAGCAGCTTATTTGGGACTAGCGGGAGCGGCTCCTACGAGCAGTACTTC
CDR3aa: CASSLFGTSGSGSYEQYF

v_gene: TRBV5-1
abundance: few
j_gene: TRBJ1-1
d_gene: NA
len: 15
CDR3nt: TGCGCCAGCACCCGGGCACTAAAGGGTCGCACTGAAGCTTTCTTT
CDR3aa: CASTRALKGRTEAFF

v_gene: TRBV10-3
abundance: many
j_gene: TRBJ2-7
d_gene: NA
len: 12
CDR3nt: TGTGCCATCAGTGTCGACAGCTACGAGCAGTACTTC
CDR3aa: CAISVDSYEQYF

v_gene: TRBV20-1
abundance: few
j_gene: TRBJ2-3
d_gene: NA
len: 14
CDR3nt: TGCAGTGCTAAAGGATTTTTCAGGAAAGATACGCAGTATTTT
CDR3aa: CSAKGFFRKDTQYF